What follows are 19 T cell receptor beta chains derived from one specimen sequenced in a study of blood T cell repertoires in COVID-19. Sequenced by immunoSEQ multiplex PCR; TCRdb stores in-frame clones only, minus some. The sample carries approximately 150,000 clones, under 90% recorded once. Source material: peripheral blood. These receptors came from a man between 65 and 85 years old who had recovered from COVID-19.

The V call is TRBV9, the J call TRBJ2-2, with 10 bases fitting TRBD2. The CDR3 is 15 amino acids. V was pared by 2 bases and J by 5 bases, with 3 bases of the junction left unmatched. Per germline, CDR1 SGDLS and CDR2 YYNGEE. The CDR3 region is CASSVEAGGTGELFF. CDR3 sequence (DNA): TGTGCCAGCAGCGTCGAAGCGGGAGGGACCGGGGAGCTGTTTTTT.

This chain uses TRBV19 with TRBJ1-1, with TRBD1 as a possible D gene (6 bases). The V and J ends lost 8 bases and 0 bases respectively, with 10 bases between them. Germline V gives CDR1 LNHDA, CDR2 SQIVND (reference sequence). The CDR3 contains 13 residues. The CDR3 DNA reads TGTGCCAGTTCCGGACAGCTGAACACTGAAGCTTTCTTT. Its protein is CASSGQLNTEAFF.

The chain combines TRBV5-1 with TRBJ2-7, with D possibly matching TRBD2 (6 bases). Between the trimmed V and J ends, which lost 5 bases and 7 bases, there was a span of 13 bases. The germline gives CDR1 SGHRS, CDR2 YFSETQ. There are 12 residues in the CDR3. Here the CDR3 reads CASSPGVGEQYF. The CDR3 nucleotides read TGCGCCAGCAGTCCGGGGGTGGGTGAGCAGTACTTC. The full variable domain, its missing parts supplied by reference TRBV5-1 and TRBJ2-7, is KAGVTQTPRYLIKTRGQQVTLSCSPISGHRSVSWYQQTPGQGLQFLFEYFSETQRNKGNFPGRFSGRQFSNSRSEMNVSTLELGDSALYLCASSPGVGEQYFGPGTRLTVT.

V and J are TRBV12-3 or TRBV12-4 and TRBJ2-3; D uncertain. CDR3 length: 12 amino acids. Trimming took off 3 bases at V and 7 bases at J, with 8 bases between the two ends. The CDR3 DNA sequence: TGTGCCAGCAGTTTGGAGCAGAATACGCAGTATTTT. Amino acid sequence: CASSLEQNTQYF.

The V and J genes are TRBV19 and TRBJ2-6; 10 nucleotides line up with TRBD1. The CDR3 loop spans 16 amino acids. Losses at the gene ends were 6 bases for V and 3 bases for J; bases not matched to a gene: 5. CDR1 is LNHDA, CDR2 SQIVND, per germline (reference sequence). CDR3 sequence (DNA): TGTGCCAGTAGCCGACAGGGGGCGGATGGGGCCAACGTCCTGACTTTC. It is translated as CASSRQGADGANVLTF. The entire variable domain, with the rest obtained from reference TRBV19 and TRBJ2-6, is as follows: DGGITQSPKYLFRKEGQNVTLSCEQNLNHDAMYWYRQDPGQGLRLIYYSQIVNDFQKGDIAEGYSVSREKKESFPLTVTSAQKNPTAFYLCASSRQGADGANVLTFGAGSRLTVL.

V usage is TRBV30 and J usage is TRBJ2-7, with 7 bases matching TRBD2. The CDR3 consists of 13 residues. CDR1 is GTSNPN, CDR2 SVGIG, per germline (reference sequence). V lost 8 bases to trimming and J lost 3 bases; unmatched junction nucleotides: 10. The CDR3 loop is CALTRAGDYEQYF. CDR3 DNA: TGTGCCCTGACGCGGGCGGGGGACTACGAGCAGTACTTC.

V is TRBV2 and J is TRBJ2-7; a possible D gene is TRBD2 (6 bases). CDR1 and CDR2 (germline): SNHLY, FYNNEI. Trimming pared 6 bases from V and 3 bases from J, leaving 9 bases between. The length of the CDR3 is 12 residues. The CDR3 reads CASSRLGYEQYF. CDR3 DNA sequence: TGTGCCAGCAGCCGACTAGGCTACGAGCAGTACTTC.

The gene calls are TRBV19 and TRBJ2-3; 7 bases are a match to TRBD1. The CDR3 loop spans 14 amino acids. Trimming took 6 bases from V and 6 from J; bases not matched to a gene: 9. Germline V lookup: CDR1 LNHDA, CDR2 SQIVND (reference sequence). The DNA of the CDR3 is TGTGCCAGTAGCCGATGGACAGGACTGGATACGCAGTATTTT. It encodes CASSRWTGLDTQYF.

The chain joins TRBV7-9 to TRBJ2-7; D possibly corresponds to TRBD1 (5 bases). The germline V gene has CDR1 SEHNR and CDR2 FQNEAQ (reference sequence). This CDR3 spans 14 amino acids. Trimming took 3 bases from V and 0 from J, leaving 9 bases between them. Written as DNA, the CDR3 is TGTGCCAGCAGCTTCTCGGACACCTCCTACGAGCAGTACTTC. Residues: CASSFSDTSYEQYF.

In this sample, this clone turned up once. The chain uses TRBV15 and TRBJ1-2; 9 nucleotides line up with TRBD1. The CDR3 loop spans 15 amino acids. Germline assignment: CDR1 LNHNV and CDR2 YYDKDF (reference sequence). Trimming took 0 bases from V and 4 from J; bases not matched to a gene: 3. The CDR3 nucleotides are TGTGCCACCAGCAGAGAGTCGGGACAGGGCTATGGCTACACCTTC. Amino acid sequence: CATSRESGQGYGYTF.

The chain couples TRBV9 to TRBJ1-2; a possible D gene is TRBD1 (5 bases). Germline lookup yields CDR1 SGDLS and CDR2 YYNGEE. The V end was cut by 4 bases, the J end by 4 bases, with 20 bases between. The CDR3 runs 16 residues. CDR3 loop: CASSPSGGVSSYGYTF. The CDR3 nucleotides read TGTGCCAGCAGCCCCTCGGGGGGGGTGAGTAGCTATGGCTACACCTTC.

This rearrangement joins TRBV29-1 to TRBJ2-5; 7 bases match TRBD1. CDR1 and CDR2 from the germline V gene are SQVTM and ANQGSEA. Losses at the gene ends were 7 bases for V and 1 base for J; bases not matched to a gene: 6. The CDR3 is 13 residues long. Here the CDR3 DNA reads TGCAGCGCAGAACAGGGGCGCCAAGAGACCCAGTACTTC. Translated: CSAEQGRQETQYF. Based on the CDR3 plus reference TRBV29-1 and TRBJ2-5, the full variable domain is SAVISQKPSRDICQRGTSLTIQCQVDSQVTMMFWYRQQPGQSLTLIATANQGSEATYESGFVIDKFPISRPNLTFSTLTVSNMSPEDSSIYLCSAEQGRQETQYFGPGTRLLVL.

The V gene is TRBV27, the J gene TRBJ2-7; 7 bases are a match to TRBD2. The junction had 2 bases not matched to a gene; V was cut back by 5 bases and J by 7 bases. The CDR3 contains 11 residues. Germline V CDR1 and CDR2: MNHEY, SMNVEV (reference sequence). Here the CDR3 reads CASSPGGEQYF. CDR3 sequence (DNA): TGTGCCAGCAGTCCGGGGGGTGAGCAGTACTTC.

The V and J genes are TRBV7-2 and TRBJ2-3, with 8 bases fitting TRBD2. The CDR3 length is 14 residues. The V segment lost 5 bases and the J segment 4 bases; nucleotides outside the gene matches: 5. CDR1 is SGHTA, CDR2 FQGNSA, per germline. The CDR3 region is CASSPGGAADTQYF. For the CDR3, the DNA is TGTGCCAGCAGCCCGGGGGGGGCGGCAGATACGCAGTATTTT.

This clone showed up many times. V and J are TRBV30 and TRBJ2-3, with D possibly TRBD2 on 5 matching bases. CDR1 and CDR2 from the germline V gene are GTSNPN and SVGIG (reference sequence). This CDR3 comprises 16 residues. V shed 4 bases and J shed 0 bases, with 17 bases lying between them. CDR3 DNA sequence: TGTGCCTGGACGACCGGACTGACGTTTAGCACAGATACGCAGTATTTT. Its protein is CAWTTGLTFSTDTQYF.

The rearrangement links TRBV11-2 to TRBJ2-7; 10 bases map to TRBD2. The CDR3 is made up of 15 amino acids. Germline trimming cut 4 bases from V and 3 bases from J; bases unmatched to any gene: 6. Germline V gene data show CDR1 as SGHAT and CDR2 as FQNNGV. The DNA for the CDR3 is TGTGCCAGCAGCTCCTGGACTAGCGGCAACTACGAGCAGTACTTC. It yields the protein CASSSWTSGNYEQYF.

The V and J genes are TRBV5-1 and TRBJ2-1, with D possibly being TRBD2 (7 bases). Germline V gene lookup returns CDR1 SGHRS and CDR2 YFSETQ. The V gene lost 4 bases and the J gene lost 2 bases, with 13 bases spanning the gap. This CDR3 has 15 amino acids. CDR3 sequence: CASSVGGLTYNEQFF. The DNA for the CDR3 is TGCGCCAGCAGCGTGGGGGGGCTCACCTACAATGAGCAGTTCTTC.

With regard to this clone: The limits of the CDR3 on the DNA are not certain, so only TCRdb's listed CDR3 is given. The chain employs TRBV21-1 and TRBJ2-1; the D call of TRBD1 is as the table states it, not checked on the DNA. TRBV21-1 corresponds to a pseudogene. The CDR3 is 18 residues long, counting both termini. The CDR3: CASSKGVVGQGIYNEQFF.

The gene calls are TRBV15 and TRBJ2-6; 7 bases are shared with TRBD2. This CDR3 has 19 residues. CDR1 LNHNV and CDR2 YYDKDF come from the germline V gene (reference sequence). The junction had 13 bases not matched to a gene; V was cut back by 4 bases and J by 1 base. The DNA of the CDR3 is TGTGCCACCAGCACTCTACCCCCCCGGGGGGAGTCTGGGGCCAACGTCCTGACTTTC. Translation: CATSTLPPRGESGANVLTF. Drawing the rest from reference TRBV15 and TRBJ2-6, the complete variable domain is DAMVIQNPRYQVTQFGKPVTLSCSQTLNHNVMYWYQQKSSQAPKLLFHYYDKDFNNEADTPDNFQSRRPNTSFCFLDIRSPGLGDTAMYLCATSTLPPRGESGANVLTFGAGSRLTVL.